The TCR beta chain under discussion was sequenced for a study of blood T cell repertoires in COVID-19. Study details: The analysed material was cDNA or gDNA that came from T cells, B-cell-depleted T cells, or PBMCs.

Germline CDR1 and CDR2: SGHRS and YFSETQ. This CDR3 is 15 amino acids long. V was pared by 2 bases and J by 0 bases, with 11 bases between. The sample holds one count of this clone. Method: immunoSEQ multiplex PCR; TCRdb's copy keeps in-frame clones and lacks some. The sample holds about 220,000 clones; about 80% are singletons and the top ten take more than 2%. V and J are TRBV5-1 and TRBJ1-2; TRBD1 is a possible D gene (6 bases). The sample was peripheral blood. The sequence derives from a woman aged 55-70 years with acute or convalescent COVID-19. CDR3 sequence reads: CASSLVDRANYGYTF. The CDR3 DNA reads TGCGCCAGCAGCTTAGTGGACAGAGCTAACTATGGCTACACCTTC. Using reference TRBV5-1 and TRBJ1-2 for the parts outside the CDR3, the full variable domain is KAGVTQTPRYLIKTRGQQVTLSCSPISGHRSVSWYQQTPGQGLQFLFEYFSETQRNKGNFPGRFSGRQFSNSRSEMNVSTLELGDSALYLCASSLVDRANYGYTFGSGTRLTVV.